This T cell receptor beta chain was obtained from a study of Ad26.COV2.S vaccination and SARS-CoV-2 variants. The V segment lost 3 bases and the J segment 0 bases; nucleotides outside the gene matches: 4. Germline V CDR1 and CDR2: SNHLY, FYNNEI. This CDR3 comprises 16 residues. Study-wide results and limits: Responses of spike-specific T cells (both CD8+ and CD4+) reportedly showed substantial breadth after vaccination. Researchers cautioned that TCR breadth and depth analyses may have underestimated total T cell responses.

Treatment denoted: some 20 received Ad26.COV2.S at low or high dose, single or two shots; several received placebo; per-sample allocation not given. Vaccine and placebo recipients were sampled on day 63 after the first injection. Concerning this clone itself: Its matching antigen is unknown.

Sequenced by immunoSEQ multiplex PCR; TCRdb stores in-frame clones only, minus some. The profile shows more than 350,000 clones, over 75% of them singletons. The specimen was peripheral blood, collected in a trial of Ad26.COV2.S vaccine versus placebo. The chain recombines TRBV2 with TRBJ2-2; 7 bases align to TRBD2. The clonotype comes from a person between 18 and 65 years old who received the Ad26.COV2.S COVID-19 vaccine or a placebo. DNA for the CDR3: TGTGCCAGCAGTGAGATAGCGGGTCCGAACACCGGGGAGCTGTTTTTT. The encoded protein is CASSEIAGPNTGELFF.